Listed here is a single T cell receptor beta chain. Its antigen is still unknown. No much larger clone exists at a distance of one base, and base qualities are not known. Libraries were made using PCR. TCRdb lists the instrument as Illumina HiSeq 2500. To normalize quantification of the TCRbeta repertoire, the TCR libraries were built with molecular barcoding that relied on unique molecular identifiers. TCRdb reran the public reads through fastp at Q25 and MiXCR, keeping productive beta chains. Every CDR3 protein is listed once, alongside the most common genes and DNA of its rows. The table for this sample lists around 250,000 distinct CDR3 sequences; roughly a quarter of them were counted only once. The ten largest clones take up roughly 2.5% of the sample. This specimen comes from a study of T-cell reconstitution after alpha-beta-depleted transplantation in children (dated by TCRdb to 2015 to 2016). Concerning the study at large: T-cell immune reconstitution after TCRalphabeta/CD19-depleted allogeneic hematopoietic cell transplantation in children was quantitatively tracked in the study by means of TCR repertoire profiling. Points the paper makes about the study in general: Over subsequent months, a decline in hyperexpanded clone frequencies was noted, and after one year, T-cell counts and TCRbeta diversity were mostly ascribed to newly produced T cells. In some patients, the high TCRbeta diversity seen at day 60 was put down to recipient T cells and intrathymic progenitors that had survived conditioning. Apparently early alphabetaT-cell count recovery about two months after transplant reportedly relied on only several hundred rapidly expanded clones derived from non-depleted graft cells.

In the germline V gene, CDR1 corresponds to MNHEY and CDR2 to SVGEGT. Germline trimming: 5 bases from V, 0 bases from J; junction bases outside gene matches: 16. Including cysteine and phenylalanine, the CDR3 has 19 amino acids. The read is trimmed to its CDR3 DNA, 57 bases read in frame from base 1. According to the study, the label for this sample's treatment or condition signals: allogeneic hematopoietic cell transplantation with graft depleted of TCRalphabeta T cells and CD19 B cells. The children who served as transplant recipients had been given grafts of TCRalphabeta/CD19-depleted allogeneic hematopoietic cells.

This receptor was obtained from a girl aged 2-9 years with Fanconi anemia, due to receive a stem cell transplant. The sequence joins TRBV6-2 or TRBV6-3 to TRBJ2-1; a stretch of 7 junction bases matches TRBD2. The material sequenced was PBMCs, taken before TCRalphabeta/CD19-depleted stem cell transplant. CDR3 loop: CASSLRAGTTLSSYNEQFF. The DNA sequence reads TGTGCCAGCAGTCTAAGGGCCGGGACTACCCTGAGCTCCTACAATGAGCAGTTCTTC.